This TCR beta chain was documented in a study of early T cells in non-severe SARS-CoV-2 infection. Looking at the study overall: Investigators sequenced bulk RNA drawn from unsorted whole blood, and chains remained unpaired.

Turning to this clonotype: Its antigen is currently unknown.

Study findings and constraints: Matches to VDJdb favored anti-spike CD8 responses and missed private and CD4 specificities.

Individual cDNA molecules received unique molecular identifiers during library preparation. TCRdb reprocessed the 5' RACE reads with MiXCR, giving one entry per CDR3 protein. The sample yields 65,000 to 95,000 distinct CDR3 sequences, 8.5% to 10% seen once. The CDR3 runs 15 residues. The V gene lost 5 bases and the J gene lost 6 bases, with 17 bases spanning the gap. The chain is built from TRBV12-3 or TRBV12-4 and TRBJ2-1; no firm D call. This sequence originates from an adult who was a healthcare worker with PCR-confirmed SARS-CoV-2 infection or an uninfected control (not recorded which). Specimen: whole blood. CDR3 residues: CASSESSSGRNEQFF. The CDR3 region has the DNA TGTGCCAGCAGTGAAAGTAGCAGTGGGCGCAATGAGCAGTTCTTC.